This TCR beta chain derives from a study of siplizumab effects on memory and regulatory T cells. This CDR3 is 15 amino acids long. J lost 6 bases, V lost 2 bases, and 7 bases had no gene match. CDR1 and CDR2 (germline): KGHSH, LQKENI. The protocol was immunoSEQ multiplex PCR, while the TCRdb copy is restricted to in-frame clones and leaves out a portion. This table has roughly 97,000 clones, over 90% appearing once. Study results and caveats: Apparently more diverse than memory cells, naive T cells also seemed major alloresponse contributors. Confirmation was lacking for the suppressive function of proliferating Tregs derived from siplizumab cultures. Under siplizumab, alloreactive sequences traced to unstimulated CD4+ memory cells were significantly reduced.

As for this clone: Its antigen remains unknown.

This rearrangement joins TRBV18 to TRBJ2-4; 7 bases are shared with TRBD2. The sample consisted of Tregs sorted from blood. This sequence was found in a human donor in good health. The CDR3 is CASSPTGGLVNIQYF. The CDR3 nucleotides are TGTGCCAGCTCACCAACGGGAGGATTGGTAAACATTCAGTACTTC.